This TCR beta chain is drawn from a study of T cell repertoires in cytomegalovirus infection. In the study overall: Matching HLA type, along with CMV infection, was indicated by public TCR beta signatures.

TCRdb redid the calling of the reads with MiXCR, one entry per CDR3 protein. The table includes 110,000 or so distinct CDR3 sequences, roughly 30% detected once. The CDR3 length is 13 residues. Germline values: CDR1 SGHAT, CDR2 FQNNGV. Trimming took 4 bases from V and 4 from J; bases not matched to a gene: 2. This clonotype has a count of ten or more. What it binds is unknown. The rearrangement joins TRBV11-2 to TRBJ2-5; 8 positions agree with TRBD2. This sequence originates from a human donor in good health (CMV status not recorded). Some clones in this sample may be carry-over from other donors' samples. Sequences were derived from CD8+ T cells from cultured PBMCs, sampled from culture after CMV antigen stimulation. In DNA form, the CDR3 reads TGTGCCAGCAGCTCCGGACTAGCAGAGACCCAGTACTTC. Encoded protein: CASSSGLAETQYF.